This TCR beta chain is from a study of blood T cell repertoires in COVID-19. The overall study: The samples span acute and convalescent COVID-19 from the United States, Italy and Spain.

The protocol was immunoSEQ multiplex PCR, while the TCRdb copy is restricted to in-frame clones and leaves out a portion. The sample lists about 62,000 clones, just over 85% occurring once. Germline V lookup: CDR1 SGHAT, CDR2 FQNNGV. This CDR3 spans 17 amino acids. The V end lost 1 base, the J end lost 0 bases, and 13 bases lay between the germline ends. The TCR comes from a woman older than 75 with acute or convalescent COVID-19. The V gene is TRBV11-2, the J gene TRBJ2-1; D is possibly TRBD1 (5 bases). What was sequenced was peripheral blood. The CDR3 protein is CASSLGGATSSYNEQFF. In DNA form, the CDR3 reads TGTGCCAGCAGCTTAGGTGGGGCGACGAGCTCCTACAATGAGCAGTTCTTC.